Shown below are 19 T cell receptor beta chains from a single sample sequenced in a study of beta chain features in type 1 diabetes. Investigators reverse transcribed all isolated RNA, so they sequenced expressed TCRB transcripts. The method was immunoSEQ multiplex PCR; TCRdb's version includes in-frame clones alone and lacks a portion of them. The sample lists 150,000 or so clones, roughly 53% occurring once. The sample comprised Tregs from blood. These receptors were obtained from a man aged 18 to 30 in good health.

This clone appeared a single time. The chain employs TRBV2 and TRBJ1-2; D perhaps matches TRBD1 (6 bases). Germline V gene sequence: CDR1 SNHLY, CDR2 FYNNEI. V was clipped by 6 bases and J by 6 bases, with 17 bases between them. The CDR3 runs 14 residues. The CDR3 loop is CASSVRGRLDGYTF. The CDR3, as DNA: TGTGCCAGCAGCGTCAGGGGAAGGTTAGATGGCTACACCTTC.

The rearrangement uses TRBV15 and TRBJ2-5, with TRBD2 matching 8 bases. The CDR3 is 15 amino acids. V was clipped by 0 bases and J by 5 bases; unmatched bases: 5. Germline V gene sequence: CDR1 LNHNV, CDR2 YYDKDF (reference sequence). The CDR3 DNA sequence: TGTGCCACCAGCAGAGACCCGGGGGGGGTGGAGACCCAGTACTTC. Amino acids: CATSRDPGGVETQYF.

The gene calls are TRBV28 and TRBJ1-2; 9 bases map to TRBD1. The CDR3 length is 16 residues. The J segment lost 4 bases and the V segment lost 3 bases, leaving 9 bases of the junction unmatched. The V gene's germline CDR1 is MDHEN and CDR2 SYDVKM. The CDR3 reads CASSFPGTGRIYGYTF. In DNA, the CDR3 is TGTGCCAGCAGTTTTCCCGGGACAGGGAGGATCTATGGCTACACCTTC.

The J gene is TRBJ2-3, the V gene TRBV9; 10 nucleotides line up with TRBD2. With 3 bases clipped from V and 0 bases from J, the junction kept 1 base outside the gene matches. CDR3 length: 15 amino acids. CDR1 is SGDLS, CDR2 YYNGEE, per germline. The CDR3, as DNA: TGTGCCAGCAGCGCACTAGCGGGGAGCACAGATACGCAGTATTTT. This codes for CASSALAGSTDTQYF.

For the CDR3, the DNA is TGTGCCAGCAGCTTTGAGGGTGGGGTCTCAACTAATGAAAAACTGTTTTTT. Translation gives CASSFEGGVSTNEKLFF. The chain joins TRBV7-2 to TRBJ1-4; D not certain. Trimming removed 3 bases from V and 0 bases from J, with 14 bases in between. Germline assignment: CDR1 SGHTA and CDR2 FQGNSA. This CDR3 spans 17 amino acids.

This clone has just a few counts. The chain is built from TRBV5-1 and TRBJ2-1, with TRBD1 identical over 8 bases. Germline CDR1 SGHRS, CDR2 YFSETQ. Unmatched junction bases numbered 11, after V lost 4 bases and J lost 8 bases. The CDR3 contains 15 residues. CDR3 region: CASSAGQGFGDEQFF. CDR3 nucleotide sequence: TGCGCCAGCAGCGCCGGACAGGGTTTTGGAGATGAGCAGTTCTTC.

In its sample, this clone was seen once. This sequence joins TRBV27 and TRBJ2-7; 7 bases align to TRBD1. From germline, CDR1 is MNHEY and CDR2 SMNVEV (reference sequence). The CDR3 extends over 13 amino acids. The V gene end was trimmed by 5 bases and the J gene end by 2 bases; junction bases not matched to a gene: 3. As DNA, the CDR3 is TGTGCCAGCAGTCACGACAGGGCCTACGAGCAGTACTTC. Its translation is CASSHDRAYEQYF.

The CDR3 nucleotides read TGTGCCAGCAGCTCGGTCGCCTATGGCTACACCTTC. This encodes CASSSVAYGYTF. V and J are TRBV7-9 and TRBJ1-2; D uncertain. Looked up from germline, CDR1 is SEHNR and CDR2 is FQNEAQ (reference sequence). The V end was cut by 4 bases, the J end by 4 bases, with 7 bases between. The CDR3 contains 12 residues.

This chain joins TRBV2 and TRBJ2-7, with a tentative D call TRBD1 (5 bases). V was pared by 7 bases and J by 7 bases, with 17 bases between. The germline V gene has CDR1 SNHLY and CDR2 FYNNEI. The length of the CDR3 is 13 residues. The CDR3 spells CASNLQGLGEQYF. The CDR3 DNA reads TGTGCCAGCAATCTCCAGGGATTGGGAGAGCAGTACTTC.

This chain joins TRBV7-2 and TRBJ2-5, with TRBD2 as a possible D gene (6 bases). Germline assignment: CDR1 SGHTA and CDR2 FQGNSA. The CDR3 contains 14 residues. Trimming cost V 1 base and J 5 bases, with 11 bases left between them. The CDR3 reads CASSLEWRVETQYF. The CDR3 DNA sequence: TGTGCCAGCAGCTTAGAGTGGAGGGTCGAGACCCAGTACTTC. Drawing the rest from reference TRBV7-2 and TRBJ2-5, the complete variable domain is GAGVSQSPSNKVTEKGKDVELRCDPISGHTALYWYRQSLGQGLEFLIYFQGNSAPDKSGLPSDRFSAERTGGSVSTLTIQRTQQEDSAVYLCASSLEWRVETQYFGPGTRLLVL.

The chain employs TRBV11-2 and TRBJ1-2; the D is unclear. Trimming stripped 3 bases from V and 7 bases from J, with 15 bases between. This CDR3 spans 14 amino acids. Germline CDR1 SGHAT, CDR2 FQNNGV. The CDR3 sequence is CASSFSDGPLGYTF. The CDR3 bases are TGTGCCAGCAGCTTCAGCGACGGCCCACTTGGCTACACCTTC.

The chain carries TRBV4-3 and TRBJ2-1; TRBD2 matches 7 bases. In germline, CDR1 is LGHNA, CDR2 YSLEER. Unmatched junction bases numbered 23, after V lost 1 base and J lost 8 bases. This CDR3 contains 20 residues. The CDR3 spells CASSQGSVIPAGLIGDEQFF. CDR3 in DNA: TGCGCCAGCAGCCAAGGGAGTGTGATTCCAGCGGGGCTAATTGGCGATGAGCAGTTCTTC.

This CDR3 is CASSFTGTNTEAFF. The CDR3 bases are TGCGCCAGCAGCTTCACAGGCACTAACACTGAAGCTTTCTTT. The V and J genes are TRBV5-1 and TRBJ1-1; D may be TRBD1 (5 bases). The V gene lost 2 bases and the J gene lost 2 bases, with 10 bases spanning the gap. The CDR3 is 14 residues long. Germline-derived CDR1 and CDR2 are SGHRS and YFSETQ. The complete variable domain, with remaining parts taken from reference TRBV5-1 and TRBJ1-1, reads KAGVTQTPRYLIKTRGQQVTLSCSPISGHRSVSWYQQTPGQGLQFLFEYFSETQRNKGNFPGRFSGRQFSNSRSEMNVSTLELGDSALYLCASSFTGTNTEAFFGQGTRLTVV.

V and J are TRBV11-2 and TRBJ2-5; 10 bases map to TRBD1. Germline V gene sequence: CDR1 SGHAT, CDR2 FQNNGV. Trimming took 4 bases from V and 5 from J; bases not matched to a gene: 10. The CDR3 sequence is 16 residues long. DNA for the CDR3: TGTGCCAGCAGCTCGCACTGGACAGGGGGTCGGGAGACCCAGTACTTC. It codes for CASSSHWTGGRETQYF.

This clone has just one count. The chain has TRBV10-3 and TRBJ2-2, with D uncertain. CDR1 is ENHRY, CDR2 SYGVKD, per germline. V was cut by 6 bases and J by 0 bases, with 8 bases left in between. The CDR3 totals 14 residues. The CDR3 DNA reads TGTGCCATCAGGGAGACACCGAACACCGGGGAGCTGTTTTTT. Residues: CAIRETPNTGELFF.

This clone has just a few counts. The genes are TRBV5-1 and TRBJ2-6; the match to TRBD1 covers 7 bases. V shed 3 bases and J 0 bases; nucleotides not matched to a gene: 3. Germline values: CDR1 SGHRS, CDR2 YFSETQ. The CDR3 consists of 16 residues. Here the CDR3 reads CASSWGQHSGANVLTF. For the CDR3, the DNA is TGCGCCAGCAGCTGGGGACAGCACTCTGGGGCCAACGTCCTGACTTTC.

CDR3 bases: TGTGCCAGCAGCTTATTTAGCGGGAGCGTCCAAGAGACCCAGTACTTC. This sequence encodes CASSLFSGSVQETQYF. This chain links TRBV7-2 with TRBJ2-5, with 9 bases identical to TRBD2. Germline CDR1 reads SGHTA; CDR2 reads FQGNSA. The V gene end was trimmed by 2 bases and the J gene end by 1 base; junction bases not matched to a gene: 5. This CDR3 contains 16 residues. Using reference TRBV7-2 and TRBJ2-5 for the parts outside the CDR3, the full variable domain is GAGVSQSPSNKVTEKGKDVELRCDPISGHTALYWYRQSLGQGLEFLIYFQGNSAPDKSGLPSDRFSAERTGGSVSTLTIQRTQQEDSAVYLCASSLFSGSVQETQYFGPGTRLLVL.

The chain recombines TRBV27 with TRBJ1-1; possibly TRBD1 for D (6 bases). This CDR3 region has 14 residues. The V gene lost 2 bases and the J gene lost 5 bases, with 12 bases spanning the gap. The germline gives CDR1 MNHEY, CDR2 SMNVEV (reference sequence). In nucleotides, the CDR3 is TGTGCCAGCAGTTTAAGTCAGGGGCGTACTGAAGCTTTCTTT. This codes for CASSLSQGRTEAFF.

The chain joins TRBV7-9 to TRBJ2-1; 7 positions agree with TRBD1. The CDR3 totals 16 residues. CDR1 is SEHNR, CDR2 FQNEAQ, per germline (reference sequence). Trimming took 3 bases from V and 4 from J; bases not matched to a gene: 9. CDR3 sequence reads: CASSFSFGTVYNEQFF. The CDR3 DNA follows: TGTGCCAGCAGCTTCTCCTTCGGGACAGTATACAATGAGCAGTTCTTC.